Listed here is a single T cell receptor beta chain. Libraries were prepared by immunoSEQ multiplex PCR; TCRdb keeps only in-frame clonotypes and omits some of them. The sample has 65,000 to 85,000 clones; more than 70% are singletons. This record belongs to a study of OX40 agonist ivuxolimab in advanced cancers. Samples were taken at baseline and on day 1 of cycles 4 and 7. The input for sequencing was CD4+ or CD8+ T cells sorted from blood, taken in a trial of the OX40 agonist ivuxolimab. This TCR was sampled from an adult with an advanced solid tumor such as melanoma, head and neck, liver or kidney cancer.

The CDR3 bases are TGTGCCAGCAGTGGGGGGTCCTACAATGAGCAGTTCTTC. Translation gives CASSGGSYNEQFF. The V and J genes are TRBV6-1 and TRBJ2-1, with D possibly called TRBD1 or TRBD2 (5 bases each). CDR3 length: 13 amino acids. Germline-derived CDR1 and CDR2 are MNHNS and SASEGT. The V end lost 4 bases, the J end lost 1 base, and 5 bases lay between the germline ends.